A single sample gave rise to the 4 T cell receptor beta chains below, sequenced in a study of patients and donors after allogeneic stem cell transplantation. MiXCR, applied by TCRdb to the RT-PCR reads, yields one record per CDR3 protein. The data contain 920,000 or so distinct CDR3 sequences, under 20% of them seen just once; the ten biggest clones take up about 6%. Sequencing was carried out using blood, either unsorted or a sorted T cell fraction (not recorded which). The receptor set was obtained from a human donor who was either an allogeneic HSCT recipient or a stem cell or donor lymphocyte infusion donor (not recorded which). It is not recorded whose cells these are; they may come from a transplant donor.

This clonotype was observed a handful of times. The chain couples TRBV7-9 to TRBJ1-4, with 9 bases identical to TRBD1. CDR3 size: 15 residues. V gave up 5 bases and J gave up 6 bases; unmatched junction bases: 7. Germline loops: CDR1 SEHNR, CDR2 FQNEAQ (reference sequence). The CDR3 region has the DNA TGTGCCAGCAGCGCAGGGGACAGGGAATATGAAAAACTGTTTTTT. This sequence encodes CASSAGDREYEKLFF.

V is TRBV9 and J is TRBJ2-3; tentatively, D is TRBD2 (6 bases). Germline-derived CDR1 and CDR2 are SGDLS and YYNGEE. The V gene lost 4 bases and the J gene lost 9 bases, with 12 bases spanning the gap. The CDR3 contains 12 residues. The CDR3 coding sequence is TGTGCCAGCAGCTCTACTAGCCAAACGCAGTATTTT. Translation gives CASSSTSQTQYF.

This clonotype was recorded at least ten times. The chain is built from TRBV25-1 and TRBJ2-4; 8 positions agree with TRBD2. This CDR3 has 16 amino acids. Germline-derived CDR1 and CDR2 are MGHDK and SYGVNS. Trimming removed 2 bases from V and 1 base from J; junction bases left unmatched: 4. The CDR3 spells CASSEKRETAKNIQYF. The CDR3 DNA is TGTGCCAGCAGTGAAAAGCGGGAGACGGCCAAAAACATTCAGTACTTC.

The chain employs TRBV10-3 and TRBJ2-6; the D call may be TRBD1 or TRBD2 (6 bases each). CDR1 and CDR2 from the germline V gene are ENHRY and SYGVKD. Trimming took off 0 bases at V and 0 bases at J, with 12 bases between the two ends. This CDR3 contains 18 residues. In DNA form, the CDR3 reads TGTGCCATCAGTGAGTCTGTAGGGGGGATCTCTGGGGCCAACGTCCTGACTTTC. Its protein is CAISESVGGISGANVLTF.